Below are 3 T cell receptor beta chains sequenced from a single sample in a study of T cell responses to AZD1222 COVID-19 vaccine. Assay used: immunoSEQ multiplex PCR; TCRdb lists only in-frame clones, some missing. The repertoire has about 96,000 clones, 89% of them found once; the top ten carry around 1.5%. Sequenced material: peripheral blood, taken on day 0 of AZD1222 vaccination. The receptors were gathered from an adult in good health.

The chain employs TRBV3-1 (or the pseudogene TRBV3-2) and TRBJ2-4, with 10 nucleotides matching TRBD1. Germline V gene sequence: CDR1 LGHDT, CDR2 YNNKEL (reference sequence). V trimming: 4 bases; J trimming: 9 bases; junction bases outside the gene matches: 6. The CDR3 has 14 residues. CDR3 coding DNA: TGTGCCAGCAGCCCGGGGACAGGGGAGAGCATTCAGTACTTC. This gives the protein CASSPGTGESIQYF.

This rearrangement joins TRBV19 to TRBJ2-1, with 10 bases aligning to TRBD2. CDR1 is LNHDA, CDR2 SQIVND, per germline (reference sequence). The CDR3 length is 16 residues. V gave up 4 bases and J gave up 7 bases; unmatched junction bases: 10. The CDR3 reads CASSNHLLAGANEQFF. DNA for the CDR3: TGTGCCAGTAGTAATCATCTTCTAGCGGGGGCAAATGAGCAGTTCTTC.

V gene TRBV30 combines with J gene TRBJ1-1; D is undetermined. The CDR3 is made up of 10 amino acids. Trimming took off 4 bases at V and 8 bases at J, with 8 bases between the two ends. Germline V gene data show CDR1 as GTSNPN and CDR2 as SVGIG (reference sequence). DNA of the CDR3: TGTGCCTGGAATAGAGTCGAAGCTTTCTTT. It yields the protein CAWNRVEAFF.